The entry below describes one TCR beta chain. Its antigen is currently unknown. The source of the sample is a study of T cell responses to AZD1222 COVID-19 vaccine. Study summary: Second-dose schedules of about 4 or about 12 weeks were combined. The study, taken as a whole, reports: Increased Spike-specific TCR breadth and depth were observed after two AZD1222 doses. Sampling captured repertoires only after the peak T cell response.

The length of the CDR3 is 17 residues. The V and J ends lost 4 bases and 0 bases, in that order; junction bases with no gene match: 7. CDR1 ENHRY and CDR2 SYGVKD come from the germline V gene. Clones were sequenced by immunoSEQ multiplex PCR, and TCRdb holds only the in-frame ones, with some missing. The data contain approximately 60,000 clones, around 84% of them seen just once; the ten biggest clones take up under 8%. The specimen comprised peripheral blood, sampled on day 0 of AZD1222 vaccination. This clonotype was obtained from an adult in good health. The chain recombines TRBV10-3 with TRBJ2-3; 10 bases match TRBD2. CDR3 protein: CAISVELAGSSTDTQYF. In nucleotides, the CDR3 is TGTGCCATCAGTGTGGAACTAGCGGGGTCTAGCACAGATACGCAGTATTTT.